This T cell receptor beta chain emerged from a study of memory CD4+ T cells and cytomegalovirus serostatus. TCRdb's copy holds only in-frame clones and misses some; the assay was immunoSEQ multiplex PCR. The sample gives 45,000 to 70,000 clones, less than 85% of which show up once; just under 0.5% is in the top ten. On this clone itself: What it recognizes is unknown.

Single viable CD3+CD4+CD8-CD45RO+ cells were sorted as the memory CD4+ T cells. Findings and limits, study-wide: About two fifths of the roughly 150 known CMV-associated TCRbeta sequences appeared in CD4+ memory.

The CDR3 totals 16 residues. CDR1 SGHAT and CDR2 FQNNGV come from the germline V gene. The V gene lost 5 bases and the J gene lost 3 bases, with 17 bases spanning the gap. The chain joins TRBV11-2 to TRBJ2-1, with D possibly matching TRBD2 (6 bases). The sample consisted of memory CD4+ T cells from blood. This TCR derives from an adult in good health and CMV-seronegative. Some clones in this sample may be carry-over from other donors' samples. The CDR3 spells CASSPRLGGVYNEQFF. For the CDR3, the DNA is TGTGCCAGCAGCCCCCGACTGGGCGGGGTCTACAATGAGCAGTTCTTC.